This section outlines one T cell receptor beta chain sequence together with its context. These data come from a study of blood T cell repertoires in COVID-19. Study summary: The United States, Italy and Spain provided the acute and convalescent COVID-19 samples. PBMCs, B-cell-depleted T cells, or T cells provided the cDNA or gDNA that made up the material.

The study drew participants aged about 18 to 89 years from 20 to 30 US areas. Trimming stripped 1 base from V and 2 bases from J, with 6 bases between. The CDR3 totals 12 residues. Germline values: CDR1 SQVTM, CDR2 ANQGSEA. TCRdb keeps only in-frame clones here, not all; method: immunoSEQ multiplex PCR. The top ten clones hold 3% to 4.5% of a sample with 200,000 to 250,000 clones, 83% of them seen once. The specimen was PBMCs or T cells enriched from blood (not recorded which). The source is a woman in her thirties or forties who had been exposed to COVID-19. V gene TRBV29-1 combines with J gene TRBJ2-7; D is possibly TRBD1 (5 bases). CDR3 amino acids: CSVEGQPYEQYF. For the CDR3, the DNA is TGCAGCGTTGAAGGACAGCCCTACGAGCAGTACTTC.